Listed below are T cell receptor beta chains from one sample, sequenced in a study of T cell responses to AZD1222 COVID-19 vaccine. Libraries were prepared by immunoSEQ multiplex PCR; TCRdb keeps only in-frame clonotypes and omits some of them. The sample has approximately 220,000 clones, about 92% seen once. Source: peripheral blood, taken on day 0 of MenACWY control vaccination. These receptors came from an adult in good health. Both conserved end residues are part of each CDR3. The D gene is left open where the match is weak. Only some rows state a clone size, as once, few, many or a class for expanded clones.

>TRBD1|TRBV30|15|TRBJ1-6|NA
TGTGCCTGGAGTCCGATACAGGGGTTGAACTCACCCCTCCACTTT
CAWSPIQGLNSPLHF
>NA|TRBV5-1|13|TRBJ1-2|NA
TGCGCCAGCAGCTTCGGGGGGGACTATGGCTACACCTTC
CASSFGGDYGYTF
>NA|TRBV5-1|15|TRBJ1-4|NA
TGCGCCAGCAGACCCTTTAGGGCAACTAATGAAAAACTGTTTTTT
CASRPFRATNEKLFF
>NA|TRBV3-1/TRBV3-2|14|TRBJ1-1|NA
TGTGCCAGCAGCCAAGTGGGGGTAAGCACTGAAGCTTTCTTT
CASSQVGVSTEAFF
>NA|TRBV7-2|14|TRBJ1-6|NA
TGTGCCAGCAGCTTAGACCCCCTATACTCACCCCTCCACTTT
CASSLDPLYSPLHF
>NA|TRBV5-4|16|TRBJ1-1|once
TGTGCCAGCAGCCTCCAGGATCGGACAACCAACCCCCGAACTTTCTTT
CASSLQDRTTNPRTFF
>NA|TRBV28|15|TRBJ2-3|NA
TGTGCCAGCAGTTTATTGAGCGTAAGCACAGATACGCAGTATTTT
CASSLLSVSTDTQYF
>NA|TRBV5-5|13|TRBJ1-1|NA
TGTGCCAGCAGCCCGAGCACAAACACTGAAGCTTTCTTT
CASSPSTNTEAFF
>TRBD1|TRBV27|12|TRBJ1-2|NA
TGTGCCAGCAGCACAGGGGGCTATGGCTACACCTTC
CASSTGGYGYTF
>NA|TRBV5-1|15|TRBJ2-7|NA
TGCGCCAGCAGCTCCTCCCCACCGAACGCCTACGAGCAGTACTTC
CASSSSPPNAYEQYF
>NA|TRBV2|12|TRBJ2-4|NA
TGTGCCAGCAGACAGGAGTCGGGTATTCAGTACTTC
CASRQESGIQYF
>NA|TRBV7-9|14|TRBJ2-3|NA
TGTGCCAGCAGCCAAACCGACAGGACAGATACGCAGTATTTT
CASSQTDRTDTQYF
>TRBD1|TRBV11-1|14|TRBJ2-7|few
TGTGCCAGCAGCCTCAACAGGGGGTCCTACGAGCAGTACTTC
CASSLNRGSYEQYF
>TRBD1|TRBV30|13|TRBJ1-2|NA
TGTGCCTGGCAGGGGGCGCCTGACTATGGCTACACCTTC
CAWQGAPDYGYTF
>NA|TRBV19|17|TRBJ1-2|once
TGTGCCAGTAGTTCTAAAGGGGGACGGAACGTTCAATATGGCTACACCTTC
CASSSKGGRNVQYGYTF
>NA|TRBV18|14|TRBJ2-3|NA
TGTGCCAGCTCACCACCAGGAATGCCAGATACGCAGTATTTT
CASSPPGMPDTQYF
>NA|TRBV6-5|11|TRBJ2-4|once
TGTGCCAGCAGACAAGGGTACATTCAGTACTTC
CASRQGYIQYF
>NA|TRBV19|15|TRBJ1-6|NA
TGTGCCAGTAGGGATACCGGGATACCAAATTCACCCCTCCACTTT
CASRDTGIPNSPLHF
>TRBD2|TRBV7-2|16|TRBJ2-5|NA
TGTGCCAGCAGCTTAGATCGTGCGGGGGGGAGGGAGACCCAGTACTTC
CASSLDRAGGRETQYF
>TRBD1|TRBV27|14|TRBJ1-2|few
TGTGCCAGCAGTTTAAAGGGGGCCAGCTATGGCTACACCTTC
CASSLKGASYGYTF
>TRBD1|TRBV7-9|14|TRBJ2-7|NA
TGTGCCAGCAGCTTAACGACAGGGAACTACGAGCAGTACTTC
CASSLTTGNYEQYF
>NA|TRBV28|14|TRBJ2-1|NA
TGTGCCAGCAGGCAACAGGATATCTACAATGAGCAGTTCTTC
CASRQQDIYNEQFF
>NA|TRBV28|15|TRBJ1-2|NA
TGTGCCAGCAGTTACCCAAGGGCAGGTAACTATGGCTACACCTTC
CASSYPRAGNYGYTF
>NA|TRBV5-4|14|TRBJ1-2|NA
TGTGCCAGCAGCCCGGAACGGGTCCGGAGGGGCTACACCTTC
CASSPERVRRGYTF
>TRBD1|TRBV29-1|13|TRBJ2-7|NA
TGCAGCGTGGAAGGACAGGGAGGCTACGAGCAGTACTTC
CSVEGQGGYEQYF
>TRBD1|TRBV10-3|17|TRBJ2-5|once
TGTGCCATCAGTGTATCGGGCGGGGGACAGGGGTCTGAGACCCAGTACTTC
CAISVSGGGQGSETQYF
>NA|TRBV6-1|12|TRBJ1-1|once
TGTGCCAGCAGTGAAGTATACACTGAAGCTTTCTTT
CASSEVYTEAFF